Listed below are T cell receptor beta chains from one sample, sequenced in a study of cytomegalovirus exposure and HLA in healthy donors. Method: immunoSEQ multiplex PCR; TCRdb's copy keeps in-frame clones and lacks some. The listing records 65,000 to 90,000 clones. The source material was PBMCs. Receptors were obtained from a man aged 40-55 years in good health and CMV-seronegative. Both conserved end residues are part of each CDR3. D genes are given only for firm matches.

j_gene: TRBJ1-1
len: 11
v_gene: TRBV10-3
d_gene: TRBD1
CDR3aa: CAISEQGGAFF
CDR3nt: TGTGCCATCAGTGAACAGGGGGGAGCTTTCTTT

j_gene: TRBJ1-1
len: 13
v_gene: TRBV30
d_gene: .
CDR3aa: CAWHISQRTEAFF
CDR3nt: TGTGCCTGGCACATCTCCCAGAGGACTGAAGCTTTCTTT

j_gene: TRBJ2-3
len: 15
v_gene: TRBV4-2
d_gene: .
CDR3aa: CASSLGGLLTDTQYF
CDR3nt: TGTGCCAGCAGCCTCGGGGGGCTACTCACAGATACGCAGTATTTT

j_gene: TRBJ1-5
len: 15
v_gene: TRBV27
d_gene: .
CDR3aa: CASSLSRGANQPQHF
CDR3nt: TGTGCCAGCAGTTTATCGCGGGGGGCGAATCAGCCCCAGCATTTT

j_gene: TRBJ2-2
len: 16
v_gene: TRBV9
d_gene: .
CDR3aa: CASSPAVTENTGELFF
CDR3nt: TGTGCCAGCAGCCCGGCGGTGACAGAGAACACCGGGGAGCTGTTTTTT

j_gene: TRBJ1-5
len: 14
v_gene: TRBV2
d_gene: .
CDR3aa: CASSERERWSAQHF
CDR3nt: TGTGCCAGCAGTGAAAGGGAGCGGTGGTCGGCCCAGCATTTT

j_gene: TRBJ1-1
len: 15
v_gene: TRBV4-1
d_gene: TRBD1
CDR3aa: CASSHEDRDFTEAFF
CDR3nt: TGCGCCAGCAGCCATGAAGACAGGGATTTCACTGAAGCTTTCTTT

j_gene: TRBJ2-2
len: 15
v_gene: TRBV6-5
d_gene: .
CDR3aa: CASSYQAGEAGELFF
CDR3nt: TGTGCCAGCAGTTACCAGGCCGGGGAAGCCGGGGAGCTGTTTTTT

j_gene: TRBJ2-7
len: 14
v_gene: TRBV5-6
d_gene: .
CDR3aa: CASSLTLGVGEQYF
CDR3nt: TGTGCCAGCAGCTTGACGTTGGGTGTCGGGGAGCAGTACTTC

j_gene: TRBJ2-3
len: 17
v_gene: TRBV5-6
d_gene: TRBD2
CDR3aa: CASSLGAGGPRTDTQYF
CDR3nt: TGTGCCAGCAGCTTAGGAGCGGGGGGGCCACGCACAGATACGCAGTATTTT

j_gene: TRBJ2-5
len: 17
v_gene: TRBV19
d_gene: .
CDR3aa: CASSARVGMDNQETQYF
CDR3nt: TGTGCCAGTAGTGCAAGGGTGGGGATGGACAACCAAGAGACCCAGTACTTC

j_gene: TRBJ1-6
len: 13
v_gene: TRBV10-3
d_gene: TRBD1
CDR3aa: CAIRQGANSPLHF
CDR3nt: TGTGCCATCCGACAGGGCGCAAATTCACCCCTCCACTTT

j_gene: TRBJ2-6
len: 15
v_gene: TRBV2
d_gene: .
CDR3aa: CASSFTGSGANVLTF
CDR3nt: TGTGCCAGCAGTTTTACGGGCTCTGGGGCCAACGTCCTGACTTTC

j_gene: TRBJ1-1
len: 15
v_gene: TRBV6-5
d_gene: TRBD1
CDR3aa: CASRVDRGRVTEAFF
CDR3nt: TGTGCCAGCAGGGTCGACAGGGGGCGGGTCACTGAAGCTTTCTTT

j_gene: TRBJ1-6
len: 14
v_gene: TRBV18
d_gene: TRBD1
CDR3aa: CASSPPGQNSPLHF
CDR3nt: TGTGCCAGCTCACCACCGGGACAGAATTCACCCCTCCACTTT

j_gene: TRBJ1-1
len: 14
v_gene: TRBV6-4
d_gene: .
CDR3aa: CASSDSDKNTEAFF
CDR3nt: TGTGCCAGCAGTGACTCAGACAAGAACACTGAAGCTTTCTTT

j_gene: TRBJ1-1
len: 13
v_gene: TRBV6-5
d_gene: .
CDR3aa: CASKLGGHTEAFF
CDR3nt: TGTGCCAGCAAGCTCGGGGGGCATACTGAAGCTTTCTTT

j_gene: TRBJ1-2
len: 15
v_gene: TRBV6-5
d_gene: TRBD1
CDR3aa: CASSSGTGAHYGYTF
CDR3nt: TGTGCCAGCAGTTCCGGGACAGGGGCTCACTATGGCTACACCTTC

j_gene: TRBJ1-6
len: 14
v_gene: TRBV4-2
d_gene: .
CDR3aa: CASSQRTDNSPLHF
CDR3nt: TGTGCCAGCAGCCAAAGGACTGATAATTCACCCCTCCACTTT

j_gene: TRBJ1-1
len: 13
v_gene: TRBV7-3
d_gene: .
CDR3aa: CASSPFPGTEAFF
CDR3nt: TGTGCCAGCAGCCCTTTTCCGGGGACTGAAGCTTTCTTT

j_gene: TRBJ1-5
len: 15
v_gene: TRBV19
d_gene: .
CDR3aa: CASRSEGRQNQPQHF
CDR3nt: TGTGCCAGTAGATCGGAGGGGCGTCAGAATCAGCCCCAGCATTTT

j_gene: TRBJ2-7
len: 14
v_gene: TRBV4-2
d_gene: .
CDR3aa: CASSQDVSGNEQYF
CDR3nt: TGTGCCAGCAGCCAAGATGTTTCAGGAAACGAGCAGTACTTC

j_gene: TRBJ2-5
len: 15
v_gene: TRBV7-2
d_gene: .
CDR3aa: CASSLQRGASETQYF
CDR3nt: TGTGCCAGCAGCCTCCAACGGGGGGCTTCAGAGACCCAGTACTTC

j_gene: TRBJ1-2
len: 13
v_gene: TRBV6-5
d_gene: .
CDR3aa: CASSYEGGYGYTF
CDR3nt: TGTGCCAGCAGTTACGAGGGCGGCTATGGCTACACCTTC

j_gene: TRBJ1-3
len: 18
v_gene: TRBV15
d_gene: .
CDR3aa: CATSPAGEFGSSGNTIYF
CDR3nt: TGTGCCACCAGCCCTGCGGGGGAGTTTGGATCCTCTGGAAACACCATATATTTT

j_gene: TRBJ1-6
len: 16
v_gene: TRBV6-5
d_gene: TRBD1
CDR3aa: CASSYSIDRGSSPLHF
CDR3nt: TGTGCCAGCAGTTACTCGATCGACAGGGGATCTTCACCCCTCCACTTT

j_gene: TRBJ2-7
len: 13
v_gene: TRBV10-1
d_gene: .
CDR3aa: CASSESPGYEQYF
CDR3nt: TGCGCCAGCAGTGAGTCCCCCGGTTACGAGCAGTACTTC

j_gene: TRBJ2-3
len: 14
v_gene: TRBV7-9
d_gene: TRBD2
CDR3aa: CASSHRLAGDAQYF
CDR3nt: TGTGCCAGCAGCCACCGACTAGCGGGGGATGCGCAGTATTTT

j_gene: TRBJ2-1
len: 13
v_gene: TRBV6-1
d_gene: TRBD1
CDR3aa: CASSKDRGHEQFF
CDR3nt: TGTGCCAGCAGCAAGGACAGGGGCCATGAGCAGTTCTTC

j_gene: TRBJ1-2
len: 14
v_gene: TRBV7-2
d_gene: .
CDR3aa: CASSLDKNNYGYTF
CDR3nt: TGTGCCAGCAGCTTAGACAAAAATAACTATGGCTACACCTTC

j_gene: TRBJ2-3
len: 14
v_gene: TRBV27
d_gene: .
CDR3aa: CASSLSLLADTQYF
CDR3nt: TGTGCCAGCAGTTTATCCCTACTGGCAGATACGCAGTATTTT

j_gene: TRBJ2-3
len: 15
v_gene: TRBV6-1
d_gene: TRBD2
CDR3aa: CASEGLAGSTDTQYF
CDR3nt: TGTGCCAGCGAAGGACTAGCGGGGAGCACAGATACGCAGTATTTT

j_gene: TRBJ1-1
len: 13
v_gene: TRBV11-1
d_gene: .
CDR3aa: CASSLVGTAEAFF
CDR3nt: TGTGCCAGCAGCTTAGTGGGCACAGCTGAAGCTTTCTTT

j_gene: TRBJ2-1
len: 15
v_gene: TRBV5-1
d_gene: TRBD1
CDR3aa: CASSPLQGANNEQFF
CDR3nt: TGCGCCAGCAGCCCCTTGCAGGGGGCCAACAATGAGCAGTTCTTC

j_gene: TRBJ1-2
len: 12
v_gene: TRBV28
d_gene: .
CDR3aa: CATTQTVYGYTF
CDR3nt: TGTGCCACTACACAGACAGTCTATGGCTACACCTTC

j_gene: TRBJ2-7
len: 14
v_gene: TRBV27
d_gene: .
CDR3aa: CASRTRDTAYEQYF
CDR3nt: TGTGCCAGCAGGACCCGGGACACTGCTTACGAGCAGTACTTC

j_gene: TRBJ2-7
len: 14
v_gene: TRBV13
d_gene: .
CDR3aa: CASSPQDMQYEQYF
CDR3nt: TGTGCCAGCAGCCCCCAGGACATGCAATACGAGCAGTACTTC